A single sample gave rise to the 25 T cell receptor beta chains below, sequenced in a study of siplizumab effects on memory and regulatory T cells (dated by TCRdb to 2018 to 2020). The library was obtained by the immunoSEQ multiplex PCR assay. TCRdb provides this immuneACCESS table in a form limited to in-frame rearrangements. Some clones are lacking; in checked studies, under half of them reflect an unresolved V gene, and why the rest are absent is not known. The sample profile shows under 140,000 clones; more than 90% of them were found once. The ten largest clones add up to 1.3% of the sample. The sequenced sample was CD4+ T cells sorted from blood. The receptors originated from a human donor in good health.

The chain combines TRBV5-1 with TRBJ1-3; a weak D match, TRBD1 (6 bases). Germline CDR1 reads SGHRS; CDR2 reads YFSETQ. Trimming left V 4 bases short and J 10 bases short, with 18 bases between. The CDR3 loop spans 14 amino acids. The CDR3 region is CASSPDRLSGTIYF. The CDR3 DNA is TGCGCCAGCAGCCCCGACAGGCTCTCAGGGACCATATATTTT.

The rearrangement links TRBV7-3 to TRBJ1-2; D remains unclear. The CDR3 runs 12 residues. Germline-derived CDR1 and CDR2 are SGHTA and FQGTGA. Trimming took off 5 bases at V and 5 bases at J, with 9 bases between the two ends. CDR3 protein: CASSQDGYGYTF. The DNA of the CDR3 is TGTGCCAGCAGCCAGGACGGGTATGGCTACACCTTC.

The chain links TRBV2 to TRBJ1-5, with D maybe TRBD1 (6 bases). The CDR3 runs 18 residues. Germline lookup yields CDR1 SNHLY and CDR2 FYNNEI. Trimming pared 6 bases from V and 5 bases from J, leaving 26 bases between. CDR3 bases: TGTGCCAGCAGGGGGGAACCGGGACAAAAGGTCAGGGATCAGCCCCAGCATTTT. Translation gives CASRGEPGQKVRDQPQHF.

The chain's CDR3 is CASSLSFTTGANQPQHF. The CDR3 nucleotides are TGTGCCAGCAGCTTATCTTTCACGACAGGGGCAAATCAGCCCCAGCATTTT. The chain is built from TRBV7-2 and TRBJ1-5, with 8 nucleotides matching TRBD1. CDR3 length equals 17 residues. Germline V CDR1 and CDR2: SGHTA, FQGNSA. V shed 2 bases and J 4 bases; nucleotides not matched to a gene: 10. The full variable domain, completed using reference TRBV7-2 and TRBJ1-5, is GAGVSQSPSNKVTEKGKDVELRCDPISGHTALYWYRQSLGQGLEFLIYFQGNSAPDKSGLPSDRFSAERTGGSVSTLTIQRTQQEDSAVYLCASSLSFTTGANQPQHFGDGTRLSIL.

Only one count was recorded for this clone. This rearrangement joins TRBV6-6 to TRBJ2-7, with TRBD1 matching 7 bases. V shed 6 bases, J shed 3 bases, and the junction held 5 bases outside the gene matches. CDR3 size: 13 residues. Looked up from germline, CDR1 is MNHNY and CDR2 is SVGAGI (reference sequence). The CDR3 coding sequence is TGTGCCAGCAGGCCGACAGGGTTCTACGAGCAGTACTTC. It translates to CASRPTGFYEQYF.

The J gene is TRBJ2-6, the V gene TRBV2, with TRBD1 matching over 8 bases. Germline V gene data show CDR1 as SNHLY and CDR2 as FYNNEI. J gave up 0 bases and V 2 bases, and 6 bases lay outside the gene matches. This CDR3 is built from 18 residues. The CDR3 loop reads CASSERQGAISGANVLTF. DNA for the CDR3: TGTGCCAGCAGTGAACGGCAGGGGGCGATCTCTGGGGCCAACGTCCTGACTTTC.

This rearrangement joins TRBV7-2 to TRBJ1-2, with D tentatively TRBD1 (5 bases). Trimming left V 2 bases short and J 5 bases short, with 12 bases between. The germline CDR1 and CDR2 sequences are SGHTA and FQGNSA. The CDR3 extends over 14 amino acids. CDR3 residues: CASSLQSQGYGYTF. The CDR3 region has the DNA TGTGCCAGCAGCTTACAGTCGCAGGGATATGGCTACACCTTC.

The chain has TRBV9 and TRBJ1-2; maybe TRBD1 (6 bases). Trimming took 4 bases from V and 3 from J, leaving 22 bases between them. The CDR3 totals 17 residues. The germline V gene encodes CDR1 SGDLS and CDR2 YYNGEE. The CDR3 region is CASSPRDGGRGDYGYTF. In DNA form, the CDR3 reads TGTGCCAGCAGCCCCCGTGATGGGGGGCGCGGGGACTATGGCTACACCTTC.

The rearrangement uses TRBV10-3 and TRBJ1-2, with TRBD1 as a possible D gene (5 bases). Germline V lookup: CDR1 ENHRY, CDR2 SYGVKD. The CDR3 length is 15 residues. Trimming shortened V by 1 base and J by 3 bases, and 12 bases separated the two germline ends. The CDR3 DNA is TGTGCCATCAGTGAGTTGGGAAGGGGCGACTATGGCTACACCTTC. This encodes CAISELGRGDYGYTF.

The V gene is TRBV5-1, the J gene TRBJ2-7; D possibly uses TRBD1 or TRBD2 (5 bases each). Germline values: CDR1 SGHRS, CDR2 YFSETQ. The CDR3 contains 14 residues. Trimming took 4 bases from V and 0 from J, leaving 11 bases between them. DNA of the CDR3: TGCGCCAGCAGCCGGGACGGAAACTCCTACGAGCAGTACTTC. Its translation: CASSRDGNSYEQYF.

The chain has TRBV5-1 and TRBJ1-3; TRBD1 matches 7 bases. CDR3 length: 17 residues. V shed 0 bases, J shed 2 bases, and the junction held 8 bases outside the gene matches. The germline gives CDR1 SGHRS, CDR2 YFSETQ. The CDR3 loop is CASSLAQQGMAGNTIYF. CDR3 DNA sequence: TGCGCCAGCAGCTTGGCCCAACAGGGGATGGCTGGAAACACCATATATTTT.

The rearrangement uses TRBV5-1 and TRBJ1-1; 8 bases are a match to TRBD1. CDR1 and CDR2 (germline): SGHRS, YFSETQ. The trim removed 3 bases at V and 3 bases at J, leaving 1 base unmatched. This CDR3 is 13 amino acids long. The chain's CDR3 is CASSSQGDTEAFF. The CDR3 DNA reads TGCGCCAGCAGCTCACAGGGGGACACTGAAGCTTTCTTT.

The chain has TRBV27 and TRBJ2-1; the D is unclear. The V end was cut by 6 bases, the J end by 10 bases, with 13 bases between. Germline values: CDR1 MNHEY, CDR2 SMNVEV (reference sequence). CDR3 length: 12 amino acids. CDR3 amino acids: CASRDPLKEQFF. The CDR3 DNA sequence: TGTGCCAGCAGAGACCCCCTTAAAGAGCAGTTCTTC.

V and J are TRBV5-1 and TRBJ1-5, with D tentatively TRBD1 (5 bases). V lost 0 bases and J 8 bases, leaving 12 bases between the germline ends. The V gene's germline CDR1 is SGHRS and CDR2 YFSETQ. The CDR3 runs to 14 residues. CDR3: CASSLGGLSEPQHF. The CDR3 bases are TGCGCCAGCAGCTTGGGGGGACTCTCTGAGCCCCAGCATTTT.

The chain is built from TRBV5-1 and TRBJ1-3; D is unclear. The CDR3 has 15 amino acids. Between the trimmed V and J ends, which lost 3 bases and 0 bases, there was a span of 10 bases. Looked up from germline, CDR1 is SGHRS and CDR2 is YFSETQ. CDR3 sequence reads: CASSSDPSSGNTIYF. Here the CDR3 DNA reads TGCGCCAGCAGCTCGGACCCTAGCTCTGGAAACACCATATATTTT.

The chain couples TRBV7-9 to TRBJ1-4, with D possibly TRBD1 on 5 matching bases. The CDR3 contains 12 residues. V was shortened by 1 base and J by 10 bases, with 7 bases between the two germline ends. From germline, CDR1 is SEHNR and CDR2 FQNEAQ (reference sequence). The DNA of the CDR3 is TGTGCCAGCAGCTTAGGGAGGGGAAAACTGTTTTTT. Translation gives CASSLGRGKLFF.

The CDR3: CASQPGTSSGTQYF. The CDR3 bases are TGTGCCAGCCAACCCGGGACTAGCAGCGGGACCCAGTACTTC. V is TRBV2 and J is TRBJ2-5; 9 bases match TRBD2. Per the germline V gene, CDR1 is SNHLY and CDR2 is FYNNEI. Unmatched junction bases numbered 11, after V lost 8 bases and J lost 7 bases. The CDR3 totals 14 residues.

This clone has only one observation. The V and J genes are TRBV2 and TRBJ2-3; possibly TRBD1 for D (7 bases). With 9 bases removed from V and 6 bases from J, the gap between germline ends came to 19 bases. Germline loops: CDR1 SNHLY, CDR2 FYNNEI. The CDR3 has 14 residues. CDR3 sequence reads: CASSLGRDSDTQYF. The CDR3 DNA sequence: TGTGCCAGTTCCTTAGGGCGGGACAGTGATACGCAGTATTTT.

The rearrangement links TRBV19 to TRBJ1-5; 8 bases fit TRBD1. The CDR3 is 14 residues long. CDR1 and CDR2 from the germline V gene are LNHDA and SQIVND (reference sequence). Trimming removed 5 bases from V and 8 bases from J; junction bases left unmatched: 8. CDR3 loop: CASSPQGAKEPQHF. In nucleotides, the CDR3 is TGTGCCAGTAGTCCTCAGGGGGCAAAGGAGCCCCAGCATTTT.

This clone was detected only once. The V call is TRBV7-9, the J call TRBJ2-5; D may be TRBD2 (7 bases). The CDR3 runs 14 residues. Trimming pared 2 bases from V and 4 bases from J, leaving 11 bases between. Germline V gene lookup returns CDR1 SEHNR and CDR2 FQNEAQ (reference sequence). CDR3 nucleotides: TGTGCCAGCAGCTTAATCGGGGGGCGAGAGACCCAGTACTTC. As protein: CASSLIGGRETQYF.

Written as DNA, the CDR3 is TGTGCCATCAGTAAAACCGGGACTAGCGGGAGGGTCCAAAACACAGATACGCAGTATTTT. The encoded protein is CAISKTGTSGRVQNTDTQYF. The chain links TRBV10-3 to TRBJ2-3, with 16 positions matching TRBD2. Germline V gene sequence: CDR1 ENHRY, CDR2 SYGVKD. The CDR3 length is 20 residues. Losses at the gene ends were 5 bases for V and 2 bases for J; bases not matched to a gene: 13.

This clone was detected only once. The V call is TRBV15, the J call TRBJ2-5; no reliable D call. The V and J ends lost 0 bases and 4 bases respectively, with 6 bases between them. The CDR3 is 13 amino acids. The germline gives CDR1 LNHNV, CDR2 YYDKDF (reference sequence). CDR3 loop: CATSRDRLETQYF. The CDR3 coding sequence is TGTGCCACCAGCAGAGATAGGTTAGAGACCCAGTACTTC.

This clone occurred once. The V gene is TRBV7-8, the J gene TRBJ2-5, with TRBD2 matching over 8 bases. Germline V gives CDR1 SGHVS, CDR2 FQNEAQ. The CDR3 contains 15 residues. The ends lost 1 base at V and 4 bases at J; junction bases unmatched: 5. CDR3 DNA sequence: TGTGCCAGCAGCTTAGACATACTAGCGGCAGAGACCCAGTACTTC. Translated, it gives CASSLDILAAETQYF.

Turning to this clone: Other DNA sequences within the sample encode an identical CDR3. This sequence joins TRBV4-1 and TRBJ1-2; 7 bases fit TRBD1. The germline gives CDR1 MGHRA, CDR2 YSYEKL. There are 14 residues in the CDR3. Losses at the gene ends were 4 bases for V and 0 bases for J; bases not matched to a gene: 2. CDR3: CASSRDRANYGYTF. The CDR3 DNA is TGCGCCAGCAGCCGGGACAGAGCTAACTATGGCTACACCTTC.

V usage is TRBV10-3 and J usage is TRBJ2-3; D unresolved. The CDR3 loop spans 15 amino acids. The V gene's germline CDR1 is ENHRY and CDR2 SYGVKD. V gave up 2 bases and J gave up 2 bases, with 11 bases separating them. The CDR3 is CAISEDPADTDTQYF. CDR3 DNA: TGTGCCATCAGTGAGGACCCGGCCGACACAGATACGCAGTATTTT.